This TCR beta chain is drawn from a study of early T cells in non-severe SARS-CoV-2 infection. In the study overall: Sequencing targeted bulk RNA from unsorted whole blood, leaving chains unpaired. Study results and limitations: Comparison of clonotypes with VDJdb favored anti-spike CD8 responses while missing private and CD4 specificities.

With 6 bases removed from V and 5 bases from J, the gap between germline ends came to 5 bases. Per the germline V gene, CDR1 is DFQATT and CDR2 is SNEGSKA (reference sequence). This CDR3 is 10 amino acids long. MiXCR was run by TCRdb on the 5' RACE reads, yielding one entry per CDR3 protein. Of about 18,000 distinct CDR3 sequences detected, approximately 6.1% appear once; the ten largest clones hold 6.3%. This clonotype has ten or more counts. Its antigen is as yet unknown. The sequenced material came from whole blood. This chain uses TRBV20-1 with TRBJ2-1; perhaps TRBD2 as D (5 bases). The receptor's source is an adult who was a healthcare worker with PCR-confirmed SARS-CoV-2 infection or an uninfected control (not recorded which). The CDR3 nucleotides are TGCAGTGCCGGGGACAATGAGCAGTTCTTC. The encoded protein is CSAGDNEQFF.